These T cell receptor beta chains were read from a single sample in a study of T cell responses to AZD1222 COVID-19 vaccine. The table came from immunoSEQ multiplex PCR; TCRdb's copy has only in-frame clones and leaves some out. This table holds around 85,000 clones, 80% to 90% found once. Here the sequenced sample was peripheral blood, taken on day 0 of AZD1222 vaccination. The origin of the receptors is an adult in good health. Each CDR3 is given with its conserved first and last residue. D genes are given only for firm matches. Rows give clone size only sometimes, using once, few, many, or a class for an expanded clone.

TRBJ1-2	13	TRBV5-6	.	.	CASSLRPVYGYTF	TGTGCCAGCAGCTTGAGGCCAGTCTATGGCTACACCTTC
TRBJ2-5	13	TRBV10-3	.	once	CAIRDGTQETQYF	TGTGCCATCCGGGATGGGACCCAAGAGACCCAGTACTTC
TRBJ1-5	15	TRBV10-3	.	.	CAISAEQGGNQPQHF	TGTGCCATCAGTGCTGAACAGGGTGGCAATCAGCCCCAGCATTTT
TRBJ1-2	12	TRBV7-8	TRBD1	.	CASSEGQEGYTF	TGTGCCAGCAGCGAGGGACAGGAGGGCTACACCTTC
TRBJ2-2	14	TRBV4-2	.	.	CASSQDHGSGELFF	TGTGCCAGCAGCCAAGATCACGGGTCCGGGGAGCTGTTTTTT
TRBJ1-5	15	TRBV5-1	.	.	CASSLTGLANQPQHF	TGCGCCAGCAGCTTGACAGGGCTTGCCAATCAGCCCCAGCATTTT
TRBJ1-1	12	TRBV12-3/TRBV12-4	.	.	CASSFALTEAFF	TGTGCCAGCAGTTTCGCCCTGACTGAAGCTTTCTTT
TRBJ1-1	12	TRBV19	.	.	CASSMVETEAFF	TGTGCCAGTAGTATGGTGGAGACCGAAGCTTTCTTT
TRBJ2-7	16	TRBV13	TRBD1	once	CASSSSGTGTSYEQYF	TGTGCCAGCAGCTCCTCCGGGACAGGGACCTCCTACGAGCAGTACTTC
TRBJ2-7	14	TRBV7-9	TRBD1	.	CASSSRDRHYEQYF	TGTGCCAGCAGCTCCCGGGACAGGCACTACGAGCAGTACTTC
TRBJ2-3	13	TRBV3-1/TRBV3-2	.	.	CASSPLGTDTQYF	TGTGCCAGCAGTCCACTTGGGACAGATACGCAGTATTTT
TRBJ1-6	14	TRBV7-9	.	.	CASSPSPSNSPLHF	TGTGCCAGCAGCCCGAGCCCGTCTAATTCACCCCTCCACTTT
TRBJ2-3	17	TRBV7-2	.	.	CASSLMVGGFGTDTQYF	TGTGCCAGCAGCTTAATGGTCGGTGGATTCGGGACAGATACGCAGTATTTT
TRBJ2-1	17	TRBV5-1	.	.	CASSHNRGLMSYNEQFF	TGCGCCAGCAGCCACAACAGGGGACTTATGTCCTACAATGAGCAGTTCTTC
TRBJ2-7	13	TRBV6-1	.	.	CASSESFSYEQYF	TGTGCCAGCAGTGAAAGTTTCTCCTACGAGCAGTACTTC
TRBJ2-3	16	TRBV6-2/TRBV6-3	TRBD2	.	CASNPGLQYYTDTQYF	TGTGCCAGCAACCCGGGACTACAGTACTACACAGATACGCAGTATTTT
TRBJ2-7	15	TRBV19	.	few	CASRTSGLLTYEQYF	TGTGCCAGTAGGACCTCGGGACTCCTAACCTACGAGCAGTACTTC
TRBJ2-7	17	TRBV6-2/TRBV6-3	.	.	CASSLPIGSPGAYEQYF	TGTGCCAGCAGTTTACCAATCGGATCCCCGGGTGCCTACGAGCAGTACTTC
TRBJ1-4	17	TRBV4-1	.	.	CASSPLRWDKIGEKLFF	TGCGCCAGCAGCCCCCTTAGATGGGACAAAATCGGTGAAAAACTGTTTTTT
TRBJ1-1	13	TRBV6-5	.	.	CASSSPQSSRAFF	TGTGCCAGCAGTAGTCCCCAGAGTTCTAGAGCTTTCTTT
TRBJ2-7	11	TRBV18	.	.	CASSNYGEQYF	TGTGCCAGCTCCAACTACGGCGAGCAGTACTTC
TRBJ2-7	15	TRBV5-6	.	.	CASSLSGPTTYEQYF	TGTGCCAGCAGCTTGTCCGGGCCAACCACCTACGAGCAGTACTTC
TRBJ2-3	13	TRBV29-1	TRBD2	.	CSVGRLAADTQYF	TGCAGCGTTGGACGGCTAGCGGCAGATACGCAGTATTTT
TRBJ2-1	15	TRBV21-1	.	.	CASTTDRQIAEEQFF	TGTGCCAGCACTACAGACAGACAGATAGCGGAGGAGCAGTTCTTC
TRBJ1-2	15	TRBV18	TRBD1	once	CASSQGTGRSYGYTF	TGTGCCAGCTCACAGGGGACAGGCCGATCCTATGGCTACACCTTC
TRBJ2-2	15	TRBV9	.	.	CASSVQLDGTGELFF	TGTGCCAGCAGCGTACAACTAGACGGCACCGGGGAGCTGTTTTTT
TRBJ2-2	13	TRBV5-1	.	.	CASSLPSGGELFF	TGCGCCAGCAGCTTGCCAAGTGGGGGGGAGCTGTTTTTT
TRBJ2-4	12	TRBV12-3/TRBV12-4	.	.	CASIGQANIQYF	TGTGCCAGCATAGGGCAGGCAAACATTCAGTACTTC
TRBJ1-2	19	TRBV7-9	TRBD1	.	CASSLAILKAGGANYGYTF	TGTGCCAGCAGCTTAGCAATTCTTAAGGCAGGGGGCGCGAACTATGGCTACACCTTC
TRBJ1-1	12	TRBV5-6	TRBD1	.	CASSVNRGLAFF	TGTGCCAGCAGCGTGAACAGGGGACTCGCTTTCTTT
TRBJ1-5	14	TRBV19	.	once	CASSGSGRNQPQHF	TGTGCCAGTAGTGGGTCAGGGCGCAATCAGCCCCAGCATTTT
TRBJ2-6	17	TRBV7-9	TRBD1	.	CASSFGTGSSGANVLTF	TGTGCCAGCAGCTTCGGGACAGGGAGTTCTGGGGCCAACGTCCTGACTTTC
TRBJ1-5	14	TRBV5-8	.	.	CASSLGPGSQPQHF	TGTGCCAGCAGCTTGGGTCCGGGTTCCCAGCCCCAGCATTTT
TRBJ1-2	11	TRBV30	.	.	CAWSVANGYTF	TGTGCCTGGAGTGTAGCCAATGGCTACACCTTC
TRBJ2-7	16	TRBV7-9	TRBD1	.	CASSSPSTGGGYEQYF	TGTGCCAGCAGCTCCCCATCTACAGGGGGCGGGTACGAGCAGTACTTC
TRBJ2-3	12	TRBV2	.	.	CASSSRGYTQYF	TGTGCCAGCAGTTCAAGGGGGTATACGCAGTATTTT
TRBJ2-3	16	TRBV19	TRBD1	.	CASSAGTGVRTDTQYF	TGTGCCAGTAGTGCCGGGACAGGGGTACGGACAGATACGCAGTATTTT
TRBJ2-7	13	TRBV5-5	TRBD1	few	CASSLGTGVQQYF	TGTGCCAGCAGCTTGGGGACAGGAGTGCAGCAGTACTTC